The clone carrying this TCR beta chain appeared a few times. The antigen is undetermined. This sample is drawn from a study of vaccination and CD4 T cells after COVID-19. Germline-derived CDR1 and CDR2 are KGHSH and LQKENI. Trimming took off 3 bases at V and 4 bases at J, with 15 bases between the two ends. The CDR3 extends over 15 amino acids. Treatment specified: approximately 9-day PBMC culture with coronavirus spike peptide pools or control peptides (ViraFEST assay). Investigators isolated CD4+ T cells by negative selection after approximately eleven days of culture. The study sequenced cultured CD4+ T cell DNA using the Oncomine TCR Beta short-read assay. The authors extracted genomic DNA from cultured CD4+ T cells. TCRdb redid the calling of the PCR reads with MiXCR, one entry per CDR3 protein. The sample includes about 12,000 distinct CDR3 sequences, about 48% of them seen just once.

Input material: CD4+ T cells from blood, cultured in vitro. This chain connects TRBV18 to TRBJ1-2; maybe TRBD1 (6 bases). This receptor was taken from a human donor who had recovered from COVID-19. The CDR3 loop reads CASSPRQDELYGYTF. The CDR3 coding sequence is TGTGCCAGCTCACCCCGACAGGACGAACTCTATGGCTACACCTTC.